The clone carrying this T cell receptor (beta chain) was counted only a few times. As yet, its antigen is unknown. This entry is derived from a study of beta chain features in type 1 diabetes. Study outcomes and limitations: For Type 1 diabetes patients, all four CD4+ subsets carried TCRB CDR3s that were moderately but significantly shorter.

Trimming stripped 4 bases from V and 7 bases from J, with 12 bases between. Germline V CDR1 and CDR2: SGDLS, YYNGEE. This CDR3 comprises 14 residues. Expressed TCRB transcripts were sequenced, since all the RNA that had been isolated was reverse transcribed. The assay was immunoSEQ multiplex PCR, and TCRdb's table has in-frame clones only and misses some. The sample includes around 340,000 clones, 7% to 10% of them seen just once. The J gene is TRBJ1-6, the V gene TRBV9; D is unresolved. What was sequenced was central memory CD4+ T cells from blood. The sequence derives from a young man with type 1 diabetes. The CDR3 sequence is CASSLRTGNSPLHF. The CDR3 DNA sequence: TGTGCCAGCAGCCTCCGGACGGGGAATTCACCCCTCCACTTT.